This T cell receptor beta chain is drawn from a study of T cells in Graves' hyperthyroidism and ophthalmopathy. Graves' hyperthyroidism was deemed stable absent ophthalmopathy progression within 18 months. Amplified TCR beta CDR3 regions came from RNA transcripts. First-round RT-PCR of the TCR CDR3 relied on the HTBI primer set. One entry per CDR3 protein results from TCRdb running MiXCR on the multiplex PCR reads. The repertoire has roughly 700,000 distinct CDR3 sequences, around 15% of them found once; the top ten carry 9.5% to 13%. Many counts were recorded for this clonotype. A junction end diverges from the germline sequence, so it may reflect a read error. The CDR3 length is 14 residues.

V usage is TRBV12-3 or TRBV12-4 and J usage is TRBJ2-5, with 9 bases lining up with TRBD2. The TCR sequence derives from a woman under 30 with Graves' hyperthyroidism. Sequencing was done on a sample of blood. CDR3 protein: CASSLAGMGETQYF. CDR3 sequence (DNA): TGTGCCAGCAGTCTAGCGGGGATGGGAGAGACCCAGTACTTC.